This T cell receptor beta chain was recorded in a study of beta chain features in type 1 diabetes. Overall study results and limits: Any HLA type influence on TCRB rearrangement was left unresolved here.

Only a few counts were recorded for this clone. Its specificity is not known. cDNA synthesis used the whole RNA isolate, giving expressed TCRB sequences. The method was immunoSEQ multiplex PCR; TCRdb's version includes in-frame clones alone and lacks a portion of them. The data hold about 290,000 clones, with 8% observed a single time. The V gene's germline CDR1 is KGHSH and CDR2 LQKENI. The germline V and J ends were trimmed by 5 bases and 4 bases, with 12 bases remaining between them. The CDR3 spans 14 residues. Via CD45RO/CCR7/CD25/CD127/CD95/CD27, cells of the CD4+ naive, central memory, regulatory and stem cell-like memory subsets were sorted.

Material: central memory CD4+ T cells from blood. The chain is built from TRBV18 and TRBJ2-1; D is possibly TRBD1 (6 bases). The clonotype was recovered from a woman between 18 and 29 years old in good health. CDR3 sequence reads: CASSAQDRYNEQFF. CDR3 sequence (DNA): TGTGCCAGCTCAGCACAAGACAGGTACAATGAGCAGTTCTTC.